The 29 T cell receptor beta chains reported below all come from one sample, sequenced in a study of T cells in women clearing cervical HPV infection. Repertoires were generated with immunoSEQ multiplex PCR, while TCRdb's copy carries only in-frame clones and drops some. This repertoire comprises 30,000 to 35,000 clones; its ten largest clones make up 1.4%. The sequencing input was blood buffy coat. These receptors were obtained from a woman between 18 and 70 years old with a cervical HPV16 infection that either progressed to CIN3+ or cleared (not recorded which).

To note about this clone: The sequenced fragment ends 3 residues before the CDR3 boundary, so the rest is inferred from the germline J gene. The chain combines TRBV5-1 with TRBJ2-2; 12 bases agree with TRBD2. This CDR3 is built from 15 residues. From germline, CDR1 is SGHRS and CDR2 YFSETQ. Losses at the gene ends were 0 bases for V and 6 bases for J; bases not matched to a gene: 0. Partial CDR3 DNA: TGCGCCAGCAGCTTGGGACTAGCGGGAGCCGGGGAG. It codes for CASSLGLAGAGE. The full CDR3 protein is CASSLGLAGAGELFF.

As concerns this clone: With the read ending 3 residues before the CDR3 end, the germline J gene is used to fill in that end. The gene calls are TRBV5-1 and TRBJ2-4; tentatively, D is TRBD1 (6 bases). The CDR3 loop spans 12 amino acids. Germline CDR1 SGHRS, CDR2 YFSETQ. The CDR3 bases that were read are TGCGCCAGCAGCTTGGACAGGGACGAT. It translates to CASSLDRDD. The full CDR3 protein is CASSLDRDDQYF.

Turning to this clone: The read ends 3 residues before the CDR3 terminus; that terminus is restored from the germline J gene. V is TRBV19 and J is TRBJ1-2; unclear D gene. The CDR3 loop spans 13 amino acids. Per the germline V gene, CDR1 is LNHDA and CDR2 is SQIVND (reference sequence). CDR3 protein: CASSISYYNDYTF. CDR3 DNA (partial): TGTGCCAGTAGTATATCCTACTACAATGAC.

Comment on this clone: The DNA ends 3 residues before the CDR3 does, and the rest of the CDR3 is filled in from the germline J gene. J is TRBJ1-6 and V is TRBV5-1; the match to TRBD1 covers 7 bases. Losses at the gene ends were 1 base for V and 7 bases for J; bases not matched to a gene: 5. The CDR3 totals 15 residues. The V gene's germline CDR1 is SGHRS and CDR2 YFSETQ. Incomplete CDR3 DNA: TGCGCCAGCAGCTTGAGGGGACAGTCCAATTCACCC. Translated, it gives CASSLRGQSNSP. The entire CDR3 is CASSLRGQSNSPLHF.

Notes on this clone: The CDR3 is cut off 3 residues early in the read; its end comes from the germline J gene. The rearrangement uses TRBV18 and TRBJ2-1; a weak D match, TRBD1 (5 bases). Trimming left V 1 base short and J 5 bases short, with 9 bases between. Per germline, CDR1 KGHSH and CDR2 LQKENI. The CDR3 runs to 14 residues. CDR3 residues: CASSPLLQDNEQFF. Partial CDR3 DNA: TGTGCCAGCTCACCACTCCTACAGGACAATGAG.

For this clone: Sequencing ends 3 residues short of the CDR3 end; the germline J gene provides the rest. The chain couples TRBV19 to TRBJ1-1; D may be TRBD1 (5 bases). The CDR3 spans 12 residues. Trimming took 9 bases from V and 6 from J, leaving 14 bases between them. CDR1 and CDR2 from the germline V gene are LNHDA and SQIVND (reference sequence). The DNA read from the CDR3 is TGTGCCAGCATACAAAGAGGGGCTGAA. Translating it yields CASIQRGAE. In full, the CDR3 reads CASIQRGAEAFF.

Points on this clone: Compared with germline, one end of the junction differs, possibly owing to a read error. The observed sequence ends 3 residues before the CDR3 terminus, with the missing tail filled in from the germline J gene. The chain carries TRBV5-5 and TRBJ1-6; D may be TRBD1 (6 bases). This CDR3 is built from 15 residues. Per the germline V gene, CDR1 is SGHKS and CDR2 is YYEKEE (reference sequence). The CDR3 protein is CASSPLTGYSSPLHF. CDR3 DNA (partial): TGTGCCAGCAGCCCACTCACAGGGTATAGTTCACCC.

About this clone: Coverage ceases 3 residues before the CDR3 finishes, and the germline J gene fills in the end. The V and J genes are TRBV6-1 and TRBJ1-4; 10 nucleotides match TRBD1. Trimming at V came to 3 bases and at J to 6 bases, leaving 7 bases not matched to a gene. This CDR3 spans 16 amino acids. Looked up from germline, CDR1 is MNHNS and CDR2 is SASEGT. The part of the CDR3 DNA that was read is TGTGCCAGCAGTGAGGGAGGGGGACAGGGGTATGAAAAA. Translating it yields CASSEGGGQGYEK. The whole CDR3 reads CASSEGGGQGYEKLFF.

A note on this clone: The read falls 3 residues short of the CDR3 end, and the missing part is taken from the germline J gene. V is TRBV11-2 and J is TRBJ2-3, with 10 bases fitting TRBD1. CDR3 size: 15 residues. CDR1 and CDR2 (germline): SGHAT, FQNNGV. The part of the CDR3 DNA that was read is TGTGCCAGCAGCTTACCGACAGGGGGCGCGGAGACG. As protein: CASSLPTGGAET. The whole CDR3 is CASSLPTGGAETQYF. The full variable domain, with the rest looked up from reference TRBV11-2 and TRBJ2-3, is EAGVAQSPRYKIIEKRQSVAFWCNPISGHATLYWYQQILGQGPKLLIQFQNNGVVDDSQLPKDRFSAERLKGVDSTLKIQPAKLEDSAVYLCASSLPTGGAETQYFGPGTRLTVL.

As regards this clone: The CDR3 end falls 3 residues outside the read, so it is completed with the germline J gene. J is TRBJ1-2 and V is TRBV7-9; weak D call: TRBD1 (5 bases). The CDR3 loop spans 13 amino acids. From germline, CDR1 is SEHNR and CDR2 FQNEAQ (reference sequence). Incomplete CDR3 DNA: TGTGCCAGCAGCACTACGGACACAGAGACC. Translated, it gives CASSTTDTET. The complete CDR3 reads CASSTTDTETYTF.

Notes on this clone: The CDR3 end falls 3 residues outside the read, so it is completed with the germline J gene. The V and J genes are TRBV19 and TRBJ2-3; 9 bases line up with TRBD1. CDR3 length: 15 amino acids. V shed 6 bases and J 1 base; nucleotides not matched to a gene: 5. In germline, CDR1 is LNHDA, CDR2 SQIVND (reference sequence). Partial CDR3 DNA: TGTGCCAGTAGCCCGGACAGGGGTGGCACAGATACG. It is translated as CASSPDRGGTDT. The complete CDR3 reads CASSPDRGGTDTQYF.

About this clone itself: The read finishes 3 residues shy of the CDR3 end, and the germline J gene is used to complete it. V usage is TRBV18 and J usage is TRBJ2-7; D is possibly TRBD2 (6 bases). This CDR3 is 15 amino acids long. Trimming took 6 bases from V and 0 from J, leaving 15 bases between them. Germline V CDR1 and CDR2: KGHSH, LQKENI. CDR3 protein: CASSLSASASYEQYF. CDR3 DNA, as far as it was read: TGTGCCAGCTCCCTCAGCGCTAGCGCCTCCTACGAG. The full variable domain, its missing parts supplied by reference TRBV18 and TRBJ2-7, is NAGVMQNPRHLVRRRGQEARLRCSPMKGHSHVYWYRQLPEEGLKFMVYLQKENIIDESGMPKERFSAEFPKEGPSILRIQQVVRGDSAAYFCASSLSASASYEQYFGPGTRLTVT.

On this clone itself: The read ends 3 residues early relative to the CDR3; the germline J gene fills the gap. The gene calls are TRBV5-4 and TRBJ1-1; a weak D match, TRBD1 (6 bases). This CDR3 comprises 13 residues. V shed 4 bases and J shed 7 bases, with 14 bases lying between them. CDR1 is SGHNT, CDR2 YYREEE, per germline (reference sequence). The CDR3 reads CASSPGGVGEAFF. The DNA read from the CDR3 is TGTGCCAGCAGCCCGGGGGGCGTCGGTGAA.

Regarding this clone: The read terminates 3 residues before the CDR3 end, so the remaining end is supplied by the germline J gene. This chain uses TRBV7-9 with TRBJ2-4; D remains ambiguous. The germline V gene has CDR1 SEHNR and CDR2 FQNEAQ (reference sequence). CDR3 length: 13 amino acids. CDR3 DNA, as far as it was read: TGTGCCAGCAGCCAAGGCCAGGTCCATGGT. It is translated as CASSQGQVHG. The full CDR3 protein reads CASSQGQVHGQYF.

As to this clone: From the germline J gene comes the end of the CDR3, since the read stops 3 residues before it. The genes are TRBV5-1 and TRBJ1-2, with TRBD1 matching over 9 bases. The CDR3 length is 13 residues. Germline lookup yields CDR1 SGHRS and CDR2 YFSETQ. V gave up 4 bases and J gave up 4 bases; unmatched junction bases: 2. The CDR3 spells CASSPGQGYGYTF. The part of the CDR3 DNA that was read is TGCGCCAGCAGCCCGGGACAGGGCTATGGC.

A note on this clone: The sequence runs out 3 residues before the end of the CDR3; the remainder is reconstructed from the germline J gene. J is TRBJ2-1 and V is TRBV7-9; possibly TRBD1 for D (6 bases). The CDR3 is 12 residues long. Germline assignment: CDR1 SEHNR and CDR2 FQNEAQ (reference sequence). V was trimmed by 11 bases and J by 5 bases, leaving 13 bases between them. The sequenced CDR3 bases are TGTGCCTTATCGACAGGTAACAATGAG. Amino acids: CALSTGNNE. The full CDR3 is CALSTGNNEQFF.

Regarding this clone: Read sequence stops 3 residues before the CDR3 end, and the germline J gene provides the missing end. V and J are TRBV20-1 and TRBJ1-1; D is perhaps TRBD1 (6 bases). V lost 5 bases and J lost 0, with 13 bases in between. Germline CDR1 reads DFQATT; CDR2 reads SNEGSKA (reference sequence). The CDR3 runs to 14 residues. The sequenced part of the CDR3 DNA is TGCAGTGCTCACAGGGTCCCCATGAACACTGAA. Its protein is CSAHRVPMNTE. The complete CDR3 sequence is CSAHRVPMNTEAFF.

The DNA read from the CDR3 is TGTGCCAGCAGTTTGGAGGGGATCGGTTATTCACCC. It is translated as CASSLEGIGYSP. The complete CDR3 reads CASSLEGIGYSPLHF. The chain joins TRBV12-3 or TRBV12-4 to TRBJ1-6; possibly TRBD1 for D (5 bases). Sequencing ends 3 residues short of the CDR3 end; the germline J gene provides the rest. CDR3 size: 15 residues. Deletions cut 3 bases from V and 8 bases from J, with 14 bases between.

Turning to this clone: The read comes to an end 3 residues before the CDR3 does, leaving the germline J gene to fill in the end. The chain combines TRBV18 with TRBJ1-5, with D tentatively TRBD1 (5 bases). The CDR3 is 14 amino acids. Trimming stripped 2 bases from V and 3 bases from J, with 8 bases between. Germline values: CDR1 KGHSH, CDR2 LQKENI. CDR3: CASSPGANNQPQHF. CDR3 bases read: TGTGCCAGCTCACCAGGGGCTAACAATCAGCCC. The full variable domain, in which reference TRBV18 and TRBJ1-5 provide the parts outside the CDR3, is NAGVMQNPRHLVRRRGQEARLRCSPMKGHSHVYWYRQLPEEGLKFMVYLQKENIIDESGMPKERFSAEFPKEGPSILRIQQVVRGDSAAYFCASSPGANNQPQHFGDGTRLSIL.

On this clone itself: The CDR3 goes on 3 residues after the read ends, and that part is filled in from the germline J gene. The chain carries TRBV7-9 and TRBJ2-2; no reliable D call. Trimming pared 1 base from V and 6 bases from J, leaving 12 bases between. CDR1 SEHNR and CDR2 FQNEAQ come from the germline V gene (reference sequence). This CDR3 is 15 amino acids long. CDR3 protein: CASSLVARVSGELFF. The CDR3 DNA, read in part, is TGTGCCAGCAGCTTAGTGGCAAGGGTCTCCGGGGAG.

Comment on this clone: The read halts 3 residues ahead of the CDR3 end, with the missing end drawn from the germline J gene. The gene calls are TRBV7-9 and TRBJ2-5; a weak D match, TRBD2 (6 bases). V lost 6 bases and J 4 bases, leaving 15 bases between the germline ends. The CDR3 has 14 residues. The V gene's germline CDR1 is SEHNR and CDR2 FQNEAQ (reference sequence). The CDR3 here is CASRPTSEGETQYF. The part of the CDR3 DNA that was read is TGTGCCAGCAGACCAACTTCGGAGGGAGAGACC.

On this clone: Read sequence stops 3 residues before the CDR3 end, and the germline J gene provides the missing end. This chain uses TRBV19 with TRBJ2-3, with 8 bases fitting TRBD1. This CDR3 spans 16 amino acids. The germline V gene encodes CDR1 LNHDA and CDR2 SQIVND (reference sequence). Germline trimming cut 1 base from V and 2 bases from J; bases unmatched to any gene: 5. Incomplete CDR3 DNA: TGTGCCAGTAGTATAGCAGGGACAGGATTCACAGATACG. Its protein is CASSIAGTGFTDT. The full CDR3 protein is CASSIAGTGFTDTQYF.

CDR3 residues: CASTDRINEQYF. CDR3 DNA, as far as it was read: TGTGCCAGCACGGACAGAATAAACGAG. The chain uses TRBV2 and TRBJ2-7; possibly TRBD1 for D (6 bases). Sequencing ends 3 residues short of the CDR3 end; the germline J gene provides the rest. The CDR3 sequence is 12 residues long. V lost 7 bases, J lost 5 bases, and 12 bases lay in between. Germline CDR1 and CDR2: SNHLY and FYNNEI.

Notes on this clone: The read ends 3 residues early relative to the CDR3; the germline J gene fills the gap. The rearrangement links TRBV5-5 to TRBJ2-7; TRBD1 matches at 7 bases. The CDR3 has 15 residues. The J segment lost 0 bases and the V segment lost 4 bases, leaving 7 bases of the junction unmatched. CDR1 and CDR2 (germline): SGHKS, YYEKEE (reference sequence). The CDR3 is CASSPGQTSSYEQYF. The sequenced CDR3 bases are TGTGCCAGCAGCCCGGGACAGACAAGCTCCTACGAG.

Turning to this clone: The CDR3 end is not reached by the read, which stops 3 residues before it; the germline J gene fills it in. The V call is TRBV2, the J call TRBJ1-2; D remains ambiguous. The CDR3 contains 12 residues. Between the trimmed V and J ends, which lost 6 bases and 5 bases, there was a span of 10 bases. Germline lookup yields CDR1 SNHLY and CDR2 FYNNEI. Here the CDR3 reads CASSNSNYGYTF. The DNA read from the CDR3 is TGTGCCAGCAGCAACAGCAATTATGGC. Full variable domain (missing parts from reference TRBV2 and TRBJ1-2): EPEVTQTPSHQVTQMGQEVILRCVPISNHLYFYWYRQILGQKVEFLVSFYNNEISEKSEIFDDQFSVERPDGSNFTLKIRSTKLEDSAMYFCASSNSNYGYTFGSGTRLTVV.

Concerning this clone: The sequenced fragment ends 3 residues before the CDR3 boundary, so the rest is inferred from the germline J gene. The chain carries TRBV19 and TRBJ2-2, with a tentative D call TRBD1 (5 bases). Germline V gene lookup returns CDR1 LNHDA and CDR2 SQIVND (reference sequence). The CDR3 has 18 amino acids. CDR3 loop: CASSPFGGRNSGANVLFF. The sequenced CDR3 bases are TGTGCCAGTAGTCCCTTTGGTGGCAGGAACTCTGGGGCCAACGTG.

CDR3 DNA, as far as it was read: TGCGCCAGCAGCTTGCTAGCGCGGGAGACC. Residues: CASSLLARET. The full-length CDR3 reads as CASSLLARETQYF. The rearrangement links TRBV5-1 to TRBJ2-5, with D tentatively TRBD2 (6 bases). The sequence runs out 3 residues before the end of the CDR3; the remainder is reconstructed from the germline J gene. Looked up from germline, CDR1 is SGHRS and CDR2 is YFSETQ. Trimming left V 1 base short and J 5 bases short, with 9 bases between. The length of the CDR3 is 13 residues. Supplemented by reference TRBV5-1 and TRBJ2-5, the full variable domain reads KAGVTQTPRYLIKTRGQQVTLSCSPISGHRSVSWYQQTPGQGLQFLFEYFSETQRNKGNFPGRFSGRQFSNSRSEMNVSTLELGDSALYLCASSLLARETQYFGPGTRLLVL.

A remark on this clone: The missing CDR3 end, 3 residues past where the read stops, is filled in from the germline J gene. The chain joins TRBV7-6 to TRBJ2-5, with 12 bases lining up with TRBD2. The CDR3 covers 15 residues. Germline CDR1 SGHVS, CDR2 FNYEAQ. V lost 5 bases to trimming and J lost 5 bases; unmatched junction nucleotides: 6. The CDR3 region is CASSPLTSGSETQYF. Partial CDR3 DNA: TGTGCCAGCAGCCCGCTGACTAGCGGGAGTGAGACC.

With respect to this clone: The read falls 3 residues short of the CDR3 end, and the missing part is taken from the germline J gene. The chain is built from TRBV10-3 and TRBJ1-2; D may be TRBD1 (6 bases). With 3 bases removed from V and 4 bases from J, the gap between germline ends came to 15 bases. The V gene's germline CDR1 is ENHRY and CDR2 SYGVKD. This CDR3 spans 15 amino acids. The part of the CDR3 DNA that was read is TGTGCCATCAGTGACGGACAGTCCCTCGGCTATGGC. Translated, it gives CAISDGQSLGYG. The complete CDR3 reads CAISDGQSLGYGYTF.